The present TCR beta chain was sequenced within a study of CD8 T cells in ankylosing spondylitis. As concerns this clonotype: Its antigen remains unknown.

Study-level findings and limits: Made up of fewer than 10 highly homologous variants, a TCR beta motif appeared characteristic of ankylosing spondylitis blood.

MiXCR, run by TCRdb on the 5' RACE reads, gives a single entry per CDR3 protein. The table has over 150,000 distinct CDR3 sequences, 9.5% to 15% seen once; the top ten hold 15% to 20%. The V gene's germline CDR1 is MGHRA and CDR2 YSYEKL. Trimming pared 4 bases from V and 0 bases from J, leaving 7 bases between. The CDR3 sequence is 14 residues long. The chain combines TRBV4-1 with TRBJ1-5; D is unclear. The receptor was derived from a male donor with ankylosing spondylitis or in good health (not recorded which). The sequenced sample was blood, either unsorted or a sorted T cell fraction (not recorded which). The CDR3 sequence: CASSPPHSNQPQHF. In DNA form, the CDR3 reads TGCGCCAGCAGCCCACCTCATAGCAATCAGCCCCAGCATTTT.